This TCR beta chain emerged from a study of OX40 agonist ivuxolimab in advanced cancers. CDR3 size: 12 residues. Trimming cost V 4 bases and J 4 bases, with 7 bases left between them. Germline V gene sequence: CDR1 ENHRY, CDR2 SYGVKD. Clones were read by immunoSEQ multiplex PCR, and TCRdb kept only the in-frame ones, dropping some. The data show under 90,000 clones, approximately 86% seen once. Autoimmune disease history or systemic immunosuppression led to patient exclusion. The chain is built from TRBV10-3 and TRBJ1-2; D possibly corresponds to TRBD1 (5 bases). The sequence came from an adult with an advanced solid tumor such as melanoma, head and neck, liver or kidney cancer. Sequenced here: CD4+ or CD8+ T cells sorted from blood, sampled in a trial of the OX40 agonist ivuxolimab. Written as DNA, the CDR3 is TGTGCCATCAGTGCCCAGGGCTATGGCTACACCTTC. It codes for CAISAQGYGYTF.